This passage covers 16 T cell receptor beta chains from one sample sequenced in a study of cytomegalovirus exposure and HLA in healthy donors. PCR primers comprised 60 Vbeta and 13 Jbeta primers. Generated by immunoSEQ multiplex PCR, the TCRdb table keeps only in-frame clones and is missing some. Seen here are approximately 210,000 clones, about 90% observed once, and the top ten hold 1% to 1.5%. Sequences were obtained from PBMCs. The receptors stem from a man aged 30-40 years in good health and CMV-seronegative.

CDR3 nucleotides: TGTGCCAGCTCACCACTAAGACAGGATCAGCCCCAGCATTTT. It translates to CASSPLRQDQPQHF. The chain uses TRBV18 and TRBJ1-5; D is perhaps TRBD1 (6 bases). Trimming removed 1 base from V and 5 bases from J, with 9 bases in between. Germline lookup yields CDR1 KGHSH and CDR2 LQKENI. The CDR3 totals 14 residues.

The gene calls are TRBV28 and TRBJ2-7; D uncertain. In germline, CDR1 is MDHEN, CDR2 SYDVKM. V was clipped by 0 bases and J by 4 bases, with 10 bases between them. This CDR3 region has 14 residues. DNA of the CDR3: TGTGCCAGCAGTTTATGGCAGTCCTTATACGAGCAGTACTTC. It codes for CASSLWQSLYEQYF.

The rearrangement joins TRBV7-9 to TRBJ1-2; 7 nucleotides line up with TRBD1. Germline V gene lookup returns CDR1 SEHNR and CDR2 FQNEAQ (reference sequence). CDR3 size: 14 residues. J gave up 4 bases and V 5 bases, and 7 bases lay outside the gene matches. The DNA of the CDR3 is TGTGCCAGCAGCACCCGACAGGGAGTCTATGGCTACACCTTC. Residues: CASSTRQGVYGYTF. Variable domain in full (rest from reference TRBV7-9 and TRBJ1-2): DTGVSQNPRHKITKRGQNVTFRCDPISEHNRLYWYRQTLGQGPEFLTYFQNEAQLEKSRLLSDRFSAERPKGSFSTLEIQRTEQGDSAMYLCASSTRQGVYGYTFGSGTRLTVV.

Regarding this clone: Within the sample, other DNA sequences also encode this same CDR3. This sequence joins TRBV4-2 and TRBJ1-5; D is perhaps TRBD1 (6 bases). The V gene lost 1 base and the J gene lost 10 bases, with 20 bases spanning the gap. This CDR3 is 16 amino acids long. Germline V gene lookup returns CDR1 LGHNA and CDR2 YNFKEQ. This chain's CDR3 is CASSQVGGGVLLPQHF. The CDR3 DNA follows: TGTGCCAGCAGCCAAGTCGGGGGGGGCGTCCTCCTCCCCCAGCATTTT.

V is TRBV7-2 and J is TRBJ1-1; 7 positions agree with TRBD1. Germline-derived CDR1 and CDR2 are SGHTA and FQGNSA. The CDR3 is made up of 14 amino acids. J lost 10 bases, V lost 5 bases, and 13 bases had no gene match. For the CDR3, the DNA is TGTGCCAGCAGCGTACACGACAGGGCAGGAACAGCTTTCTTT. Translation gives CASSVHDRAGTAFF.

The gene calls are TRBV7-2 and TRBJ2-7, with 9 bases identical to TRBD2. V was clipped by 6 bases and J by 0 bases; unmatched bases: 18. Germline CDR1 reads SGHTA; CDR2 reads FQGNSA. The CDR3 length is 19 residues. The CDR3 DNA follows: TGTGCCAGCAGTCACAATCCGGGACTAGCACAATATAGCTCCTACGAGCAGTACTTC. It specifies CASSHNPGLAQYSSYEQYF.

This chain joins TRBV15 and TRBJ1-5; 8 nucleotides line up with TRBD1. Germline-derived CDR1 and CDR2 are LNHNV and YYDKDF (reference sequence). The CDR3 runs 16 residues. Germline trimming cut 0 bases from V and 4 bases from J; bases unmatched to any gene: 5. CDR3 region: CATSRDRYRGNQPQHF. In nucleotides, the CDR3 is TGTGCCACCAGCAGAGACCGGTACAGGGGGAATCAGCCCCAGCATTTT.

The V call is TRBV6-5, the J call TRBJ2-1; D may be TRBD2 (7 bases). The V gene's germline CDR1 is MNHEY and CDR2 SVGAGI. Trimming left V 0 bases short and J 16 bases short, with 13 bases between. The CDR3 spans 12 residues. DNA for the CDR3: TGTGCCAGCAGTTACTCGAGTAGGGGGGGTTTCTTC. It is translated as CASSYSSRGGFF.

This chain links TRBV19 with TRBJ1-1; tentatively, D is TRBD1 (5 bases). Trimming stripped 10 bases from V and 8 bases from J, with 17 bases between. CDR3 size: 12 residues. From germline, CDR1 is LNHDA and CDR2 SQIVND (reference sequence). In DNA form, the CDR3 reads TGTGCCACCGGGTGGGGCTCGGCGGAAGCTTTCTTT. As protein: CATGWGSAEAFF.

The chain recombines TRBV28 with TRBJ2-1; 7 bases are a match to TRBD1. Germline trimming cut 6 bases from V and 2 bases from J; bases unmatched to any gene: 7. Germline CDR1 is MDHEN and CDR2 is SYDVKM. The CDR3 is made up of 15 amino acids. CDR3 sequence (DNA): TGTGCCAGCAGCCACGCCGGGACAGCCTACAATGAGCAGTTCTTC. This codes for CASSHAGTAYNEQFF.

The V gene is TRBV28, the J gene TRBJ2-1, with a possible D match to TRBD2 (7 bases). The CDR3 is made up of 16 amino acids. V was cut by 5 bases and J by 8 bases, with 22 bases left in between. Germline values: CDR1 MDHEN, CDR2 SYDVKM. The CDR3 is CASSPRGAVAYDEQFF. The CDR3 region has the DNA TGTGCCAGCAGTCCCCGGGGGGCCGTCGCGTACGATGAGCAGTTCTTC.

This chain uses TRBV2 with TRBJ2-7, with D maybe TRBD1 (6 bases). V lost 6 bases, J lost 2 bases, and 14 bases lay in between. CDR3 size: 14 residues. Germline CDR1 reads SNHLY; CDR2 reads FYNNEI. The CDR3 is CASSPWDKAYEQYF. In DNA, the CDR3 is TGTGCCAGCAGCCCTTGGGACAAAGCCTACGAGCAGTACTTC.

V gene TRBV27 combines with J gene TRBJ1-6; unclear D gene. CDR1 and CDR2 from the germline V gene are MNHEY and SMNVEV (reference sequence). The CDR3 is made up of 12 amino acids. The ends were cut back, 4 bases at V and 6 bases at J, with 4 bases in the middle. The CDR3 bases are TGTGCCAGCAGTTGGGCTAATTCACCCCTCCACTTT. Translating it yields CASSWANSPLHF.

The V gene is TRBV6-5, the J gene TRBJ2-7; D ambiguous. This CDR3 region has 14 residues. V shed 6 bases and J shed 2 bases, with 14 bases lying between them. The germline V gene encodes CDR1 MNHEY and CDR2 SVGAGI. The CDR3 region has the DNA TGTGCCAGCAGCCTACAGATATCAGCCTACGAGCAGTACTTC. Its protein product is CASSLQISAYEQYF.

The CDR3 DNA sequence: TGTGCCACCAGCGCGGGGACTAGCGGGGTCGGGGAGACCCAGTACTTC. The encoded protein is CATSAGTSGVGETQYF. V gene TRBV15 combines with J gene TRBJ2-5, with 13 bases matching TRBD2. The CDR3 is 16 amino acids. Per the germline V gene, CDR1 is LNHNV and CDR2 is YYDKDF (reference sequence). Unmatched junction bases numbered 8, after V lost 5 bases and J lost 5 bases.

Comment on this clone: Additional DNA sequences in this sample encode the identical CDR3. This rearrangement joins TRBV19 to TRBJ1-5; D possibly corresponds to TRBD1 (5 bases). The V and J ends lost 3 bases and 6 bases respectively, with 9 bases between them. Germline V gene data show CDR1 as LNHDA and CDR2 as SQIVND (reference sequence). The CDR3 totals 13 residues. The CDR3 sequence: CASSIGRGQPQHF. CDR3 nucleotides: TGTGCCAGTAGTATCGGGAGGGGTCAGCCCCAGCATTTT.